This TCR beta chain comes out of a study of vaccination effects on CD4 cells after COVID-19. The ViraFEST assay expanded antigen-specific CD4+ T cells with viral peptide pools before sequencing. Following a roughly 11-day culture, CD4+ T cells were purified. Vaccinated participants had no history of SARS-CoV-2 infection and tested negative for nucleocapsid antibodies. Some 2.2 million PBMC per well were cultured with around 10 IU/ml IL-2 and about 10 ug/ml peptides. Findings and caveats of the study: In the study, convalescent patients were few, and early post-infection timepoints were absent. Clones that were induced by infection or by vaccine showed marked contraction late after vaccination.

Here immunoSEQ multiplex PCR was the method, and the copy in TCRdb shows in-frame clones only, minus some. This table has about 41,000 clones, approximately 70% appearing once. Regarding this clone: Its specificity is unknown.

The sample in question was CD4+ T cells from PBMCs cultured with HCoV-OC43 spike peptides, obtained before COVID-19 vaccination. Specified subset: HCoV-OC43 spike overlapping peptide pool stimulation. The receptor's source is a human donor who received a COVID-19 vaccine.

The CDR3 DNA follows: TGTGCCAGCAGCGTAGTCGGAAGCGGGGGGGCTGCAGATACGCAGTATTTT. It encodes CASSVVGSGGAADTQYF. The rearrangement uses TRBV9 and TRBJ2-3, with TRBD2 matching over 10 bases. Germline loops: CDR1 SGDLS, CDR2 YYNGEE. The J segment lost 4 bases and the V segment lost 0 bases, leaving 8 bases of the junction unmatched. The CDR3 length is 17 residues.